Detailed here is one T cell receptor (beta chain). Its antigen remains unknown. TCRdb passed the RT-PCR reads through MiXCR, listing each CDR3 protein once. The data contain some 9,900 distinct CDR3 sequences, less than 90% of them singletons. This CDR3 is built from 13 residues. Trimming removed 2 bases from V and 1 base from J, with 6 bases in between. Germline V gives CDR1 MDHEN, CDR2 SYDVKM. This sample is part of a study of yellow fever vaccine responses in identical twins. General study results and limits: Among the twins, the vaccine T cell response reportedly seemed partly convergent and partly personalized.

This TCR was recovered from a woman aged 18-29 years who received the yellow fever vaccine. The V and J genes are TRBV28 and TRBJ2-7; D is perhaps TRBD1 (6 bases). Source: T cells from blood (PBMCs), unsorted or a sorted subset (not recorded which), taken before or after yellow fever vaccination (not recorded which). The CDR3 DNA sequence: TGTGCCAGCAGTTTAAGGGGGTCCTACGAGCAGTACTTC. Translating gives CASSLRGSYEQYF.